This paragraph reports one T cell receptor (beta chain). This clonotype was picked up many times. The target of this receptor is not known. No base quality information exists; no much larger clone differs at one position. CDR1 and CDR2 are drawn from the germline V gene (reference sequence): DFQATT, SNEGSKA. Counted from cysteine to phenylalanine, this CDR3 has 12 amino acids. Only the CDR3 portion is preserved as DNA: 36 bases, with reading frame beginning at the first base. Cut back by 2 bases and 5 bases, the V and J ends lie 8 bases apart. TCR beta CDR3 regions were amplified from RNA transcripts. A first-round RT-PCR of the TCR CDR3 used the HTBI primer set with the Qiagen OneStep RT-PCR kit. Libraries were constructed in a second round of multiplex PCR, after which size selection and purification were carried out. Libraries were sequenced paired-end with 100 bp reads on an Illumina HiSeq2000. Per the authors' processing: Raw data were processed with SOAPnuke, discarding reads with adapters, uncalled bases, mean Phred below 15, or no exact constant-primer or identifier match. COPE v1.2.5 was used to merge the high-quality paired reads, and each unique nucleotide sequence was defined as a clonotype. MiTCR v1.1 was used to align clonotypes to the IMGT TRBV, TRBD and TRBJ reference segments. The analysis was restricted to V-J combinations with a frequency above 0.0001, which together covered 99.2% of the repertoires. The TCS score was defined as the ratio of F50 (clonal expansion) to E x V (chaos), calculated using BLOSUM62-based TCRdist between CDR3 peptides within each V-J. Welch's t-statistics and random forest reduced fewer than 600 V-J features to under 15, which were used in a naive Bayes classifier (R e1071). Using fastp at Q25 and MiXCR, TCRdb reprocessed the public reads and kept productive beta chains. Here each entry gathers all rows of one CDR3 protein and keeps the most common genes and DNA. Here the V and J calls rest on TCRdb's processing, not on the authors' analysis. The sample records 250,000 to 350,000 distinct CDR3 sequences, about 20% of which are singletons. The ten largest clones add up to approximately 60% of the sample.

The data stem from a study of T cells in Graves' hyperthyroidism and ophthalmopathy (dated by TCRdb to between 2018 and 2021). Regarding the research as a whole: Peripheral blood samples were taken at initial diagnosis, before any treatment was given. TCR V-J signatures able to tell the groups apart were searched for in a discovery cohort of 90 to 100 patients, of whom more than 40 had Graves' ophthalmopathy and around 57 had stable Graves' hyperthyroidism. Whether ophthalmopathy could be predicted prospectively was tested in an independent validation cohort made up of approximately 19 hyperthyroidism patients plus 17 patients who later progressed to ophthalmopathy. The roughly 100 discovery patients were randomly divided into training and test sets at a 7:3 ratio. The study also compared thyroid tissue and blood T-cell repertoires from over 5 Graves' hyperthyroidism patients. Once sampling was done, hyperthyroidism patients were given methimazole at a starting dose of 30 mg daily, whereas ophthalmopathy patients were given high-dose intravenous methylprednisolone. The paper describes TCR Vbeta CDR3 sequencing of about 140 peripheral blood samples, made up of 43 ophthalmopathy patients, approximately 76 hyperthyroidism patients and 17 progressor patients.

Paper-wide results and their limitations: No statistical method was used to fix the sample size in advance, and group allocation was not hidden from the investigators. During validation, the model predicted progression to ophthalmopathy a median of approximately 6.5 months ahead of onset, with more than 55% sensitivity and 72.22% specificity. A 13 V-J signature model separated ophthalmopathy from stable hyperthyroidism, with approximately 87% sensitivity and roughly 81% specificity in cross-validation and 80%/75% in testing. Blood samples also contained most of the expanded thyroid clonotypes (frequency above 0.001), which suggests that blood repertoires may reflect thyroid immune responses.

Ophthalmopathy patients had moderately to severely active disease, Clinical Activity Score of at least 3, NOSPECS grade of at least 4, and duration under 3 months. Patients with uncontrolled infections, other autoimmune diseases, pregnancy or lactation were excluded. Clinical symptoms, serum thyroxine and TRAb, thyroid ultrasound, and orbital computed tomography formed the basis for the diagnoses. Ficoll-Paque density gradient centrifugation was used to isolate PBMCs from around 10 ml of fresh peripheral blood. Total RNA was extracted using Trizol reagent, and RNA quality was assessed on an Agilent 2100 Bioanalyzer.

The sequencing input was blood. The sequence derives from a man aged 25-40 years with Graves' ophthalmopathy. The V gene is TRBV20-1 and the J gene is TRBJ2-3; the D gene is not confidently resolved. Here the CDR3 is given as CSARPQRDTQYF. In nucleotide form, the sequence is TGCAGTGCTAGACCCCAGAGAGATACGCAGTATTTT.